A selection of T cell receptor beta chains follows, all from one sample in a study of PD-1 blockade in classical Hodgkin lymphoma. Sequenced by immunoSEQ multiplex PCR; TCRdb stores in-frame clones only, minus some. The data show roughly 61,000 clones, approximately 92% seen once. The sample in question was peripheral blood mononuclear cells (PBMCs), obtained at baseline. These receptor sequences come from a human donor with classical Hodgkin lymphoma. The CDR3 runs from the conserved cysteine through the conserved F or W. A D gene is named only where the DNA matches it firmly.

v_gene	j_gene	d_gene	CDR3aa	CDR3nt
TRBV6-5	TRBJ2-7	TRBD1	CASSETGVYEQYF	TGTGCCAGCAGTGAAACAGGGGTCTACGAGCAGTACTTC
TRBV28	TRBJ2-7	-	CASSSGIGEQYF	TGTGCCAGCAGTTCAGGGATAGGCGAGCAGTACTTC
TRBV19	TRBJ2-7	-	CASSGRGEQYF	TGTGCCAGTAGTGGGCGCGGGGAGCAGTACTTC
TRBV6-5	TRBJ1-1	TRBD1	CASSRGGFITEAFF	TGTGCCAGCAGTCGAGGGGGCTTTATCACTGAAGCTTTCTTT
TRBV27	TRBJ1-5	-	CASSGLSRQPQHF	TGTGCCAGCAGCGGACTTTCCCGCCAGCCCCAGCATTTT
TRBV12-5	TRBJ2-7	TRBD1	CASGAETGVKQYF	TGTGCTAGTGGTGCGGAGACAGGGGTGAAGCAGTACTTC
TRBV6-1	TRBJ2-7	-	CASSGLTGSGEQYF	TGTGCCAGCAGTGGATTAACAGGGTCAGGCGAGCAGTACTTC
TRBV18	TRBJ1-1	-	CASSPSGPHMNTEAFF	TGTGCCAGCTCACCCTCCGGGCCCCACATGAACACTGAAGCTTTCTTT
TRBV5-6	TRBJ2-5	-	CASSLDNQETQYF	TGTGCCAGCAGCCTGGACAACCAAGAGACCCAGTACTTC
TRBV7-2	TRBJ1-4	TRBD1	CASQSNRGGNEKLFF	TGTGCCAGCCAATCTAACAGGGGCGGGAATGAAAAACTGTTTTTT
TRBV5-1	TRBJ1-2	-	CASSTDGKRYTF	TGCGCCAGCAGCACGGACGGAAAACGCTACACCTTC
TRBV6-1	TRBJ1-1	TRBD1	CASSEAAGGDTEAFF	TGTGCCAGCAGTGAAGCGGCAGGGGGGGATACTGAAGCTTTCTTT
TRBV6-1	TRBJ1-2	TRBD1	CASSGQGAGGYTF	TGTGCCAGCAGTGGACAGGGGGCAGGAGGCTACACCTTC
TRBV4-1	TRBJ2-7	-	CASSHEDSSTYEQYF	TGCGCCAGCAGCCATGAGGACAGTTCGACCTACGAGCAGTACTTC
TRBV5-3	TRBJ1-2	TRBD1	CARSPTTGEGYTF	TGTGCCAGAAGCCCCACGACAGGGGAAGGCTACACCTTC
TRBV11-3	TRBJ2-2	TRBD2	CASRERGGAELFF	TGTGCCAGCAGGGAGCGGGGGGGCGCGGAGCTGTTTTTT
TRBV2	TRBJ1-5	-	CASSEGQGNQPQHF	TGTGCCAGCAGTGAAGGGCAGGGCAATCAGCCCCAGCATTTT
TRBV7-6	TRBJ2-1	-	CASSLSPGYEQFF	TGTGCCAGCAGCTTAAGTCCAGGGTATGAGCAGTTCTTC
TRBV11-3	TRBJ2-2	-	CASGRHGESGELFF	TGTGCCAGCGGGAGGCACGGGGAAAGCGGGGAGCTGTTTTTT
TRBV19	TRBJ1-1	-	CASSIPRPGSDTEAFF	TGTGCCAGTAGTATACCCAGACCGGGTTCCGACACTGAAGCTTTCTTT
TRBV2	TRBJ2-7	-	CASSESAGAGSEQYF	TGTGCCAGCAGTGAGTCCGCAGGGGCTGGGTCCGAGCAGTACTTC
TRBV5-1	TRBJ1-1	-	CASSFSGGREAFF	TGCGCCAGCAGCTTTTCTGGGGGCAGGGAAGCTTTCTTT
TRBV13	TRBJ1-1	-	CASSFGESNTEAFF	TGTGCCAGCAGCTTTGGTGAGTCGAACACTGAAGCTTTCTTT
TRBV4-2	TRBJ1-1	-	CASSQGREWGNTEAFF	TGTGCCAGCAGCCAAGGGAGGGAGTGGGGGAACACTGAAGCTTTCTTT
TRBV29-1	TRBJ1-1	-	CSVGGGTTFTEAFF	TGCAGCGTTGGGGGGGGGACAACGTTCACTGAAGCTTTCTTT